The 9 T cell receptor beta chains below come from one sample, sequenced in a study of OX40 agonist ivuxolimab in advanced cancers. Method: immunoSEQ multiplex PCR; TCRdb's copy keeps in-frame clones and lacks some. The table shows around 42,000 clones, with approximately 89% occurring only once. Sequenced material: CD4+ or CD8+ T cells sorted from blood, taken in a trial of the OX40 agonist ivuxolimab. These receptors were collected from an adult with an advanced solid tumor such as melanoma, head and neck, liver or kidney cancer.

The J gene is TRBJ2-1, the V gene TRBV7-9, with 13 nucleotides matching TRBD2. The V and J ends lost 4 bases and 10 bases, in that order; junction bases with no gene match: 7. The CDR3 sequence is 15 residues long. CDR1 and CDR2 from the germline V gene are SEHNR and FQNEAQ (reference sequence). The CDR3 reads CASSSPGLAGQEQFF. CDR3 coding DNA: TGTGCCAGCAGCTCCCCGGGACTAGCGGGACAGGAGCAGTTCTTC.

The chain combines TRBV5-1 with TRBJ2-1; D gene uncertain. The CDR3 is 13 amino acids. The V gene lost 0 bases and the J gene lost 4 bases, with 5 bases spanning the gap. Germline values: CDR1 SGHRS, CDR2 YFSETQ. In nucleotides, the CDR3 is TGCGCCAGCAGCTTGGGGCAGTACAATGAGCAGTTCTTC. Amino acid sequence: CASSLGQYNEQFF.

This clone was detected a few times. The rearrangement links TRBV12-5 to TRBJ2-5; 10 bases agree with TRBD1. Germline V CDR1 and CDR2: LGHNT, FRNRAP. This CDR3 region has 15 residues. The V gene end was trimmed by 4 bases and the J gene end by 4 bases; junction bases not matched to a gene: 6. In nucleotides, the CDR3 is TGTGCTAGTGGTTCCGACAGGGGGCGTGGAGAGACCCAGTACTTC. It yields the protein CASGSDRGRGETQYF.

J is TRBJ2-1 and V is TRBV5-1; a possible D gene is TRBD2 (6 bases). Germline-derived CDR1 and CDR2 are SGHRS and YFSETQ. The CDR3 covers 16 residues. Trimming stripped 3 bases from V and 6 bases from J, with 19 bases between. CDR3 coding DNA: TGCGCCAGCAGCTCTACCCCTCGCGGCGGGGTCAATGAGCAGTTCTTC. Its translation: CASSSTPRGGVNEQFF.

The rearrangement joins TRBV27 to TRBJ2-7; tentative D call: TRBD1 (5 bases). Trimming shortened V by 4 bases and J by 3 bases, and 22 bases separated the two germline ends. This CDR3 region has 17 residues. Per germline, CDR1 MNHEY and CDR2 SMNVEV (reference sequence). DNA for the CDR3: TGTGCCAGCAGTTCTCACGGTTCAGGGCGTTTGGGCTACGAGCAGTACTTC. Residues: CASSSHGSGRLGYEQYF.

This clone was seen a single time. The CDR3 loop reads CAISESAPNYGYTF. CDR3 sequence (DNA): TGTGCCATCAGTGAGTCAGCTCCTAACTATGGCTACACCTTC. The chain combines TRBV10-3 with TRBJ1-2; no reliable D call. The CDR3 consists of 14 residues. From germline, CDR1 is ENHRY and CDR2 SYGVKD. V was cut by 0 bases and J by 0 bases, with 5 bases left in between.

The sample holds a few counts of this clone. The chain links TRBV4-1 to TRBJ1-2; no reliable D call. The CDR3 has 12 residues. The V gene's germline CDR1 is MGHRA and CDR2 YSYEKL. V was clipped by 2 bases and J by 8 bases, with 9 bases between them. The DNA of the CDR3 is TGCGCCAGCAGCCAACTACAAGGGGGCTACACCTTC. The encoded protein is CASSQLQGGYTF.

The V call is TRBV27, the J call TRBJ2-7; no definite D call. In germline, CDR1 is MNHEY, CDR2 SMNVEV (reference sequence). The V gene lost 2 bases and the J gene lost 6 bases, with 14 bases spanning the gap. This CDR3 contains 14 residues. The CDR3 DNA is TGTGCCAGCAGTTTAATGGGCAAGGCGAGCGAGCAGTACTTC. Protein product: CASSLMGKASEQYF.

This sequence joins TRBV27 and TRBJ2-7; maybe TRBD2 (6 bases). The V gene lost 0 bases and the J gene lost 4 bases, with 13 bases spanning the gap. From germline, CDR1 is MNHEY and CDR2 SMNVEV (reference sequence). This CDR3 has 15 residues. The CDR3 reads CASSLSAGRGYEQYF. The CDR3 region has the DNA TGTGCCAGCAGTTTATCGGCAGGTCGGGGGTACGAGCAGTACTTC.